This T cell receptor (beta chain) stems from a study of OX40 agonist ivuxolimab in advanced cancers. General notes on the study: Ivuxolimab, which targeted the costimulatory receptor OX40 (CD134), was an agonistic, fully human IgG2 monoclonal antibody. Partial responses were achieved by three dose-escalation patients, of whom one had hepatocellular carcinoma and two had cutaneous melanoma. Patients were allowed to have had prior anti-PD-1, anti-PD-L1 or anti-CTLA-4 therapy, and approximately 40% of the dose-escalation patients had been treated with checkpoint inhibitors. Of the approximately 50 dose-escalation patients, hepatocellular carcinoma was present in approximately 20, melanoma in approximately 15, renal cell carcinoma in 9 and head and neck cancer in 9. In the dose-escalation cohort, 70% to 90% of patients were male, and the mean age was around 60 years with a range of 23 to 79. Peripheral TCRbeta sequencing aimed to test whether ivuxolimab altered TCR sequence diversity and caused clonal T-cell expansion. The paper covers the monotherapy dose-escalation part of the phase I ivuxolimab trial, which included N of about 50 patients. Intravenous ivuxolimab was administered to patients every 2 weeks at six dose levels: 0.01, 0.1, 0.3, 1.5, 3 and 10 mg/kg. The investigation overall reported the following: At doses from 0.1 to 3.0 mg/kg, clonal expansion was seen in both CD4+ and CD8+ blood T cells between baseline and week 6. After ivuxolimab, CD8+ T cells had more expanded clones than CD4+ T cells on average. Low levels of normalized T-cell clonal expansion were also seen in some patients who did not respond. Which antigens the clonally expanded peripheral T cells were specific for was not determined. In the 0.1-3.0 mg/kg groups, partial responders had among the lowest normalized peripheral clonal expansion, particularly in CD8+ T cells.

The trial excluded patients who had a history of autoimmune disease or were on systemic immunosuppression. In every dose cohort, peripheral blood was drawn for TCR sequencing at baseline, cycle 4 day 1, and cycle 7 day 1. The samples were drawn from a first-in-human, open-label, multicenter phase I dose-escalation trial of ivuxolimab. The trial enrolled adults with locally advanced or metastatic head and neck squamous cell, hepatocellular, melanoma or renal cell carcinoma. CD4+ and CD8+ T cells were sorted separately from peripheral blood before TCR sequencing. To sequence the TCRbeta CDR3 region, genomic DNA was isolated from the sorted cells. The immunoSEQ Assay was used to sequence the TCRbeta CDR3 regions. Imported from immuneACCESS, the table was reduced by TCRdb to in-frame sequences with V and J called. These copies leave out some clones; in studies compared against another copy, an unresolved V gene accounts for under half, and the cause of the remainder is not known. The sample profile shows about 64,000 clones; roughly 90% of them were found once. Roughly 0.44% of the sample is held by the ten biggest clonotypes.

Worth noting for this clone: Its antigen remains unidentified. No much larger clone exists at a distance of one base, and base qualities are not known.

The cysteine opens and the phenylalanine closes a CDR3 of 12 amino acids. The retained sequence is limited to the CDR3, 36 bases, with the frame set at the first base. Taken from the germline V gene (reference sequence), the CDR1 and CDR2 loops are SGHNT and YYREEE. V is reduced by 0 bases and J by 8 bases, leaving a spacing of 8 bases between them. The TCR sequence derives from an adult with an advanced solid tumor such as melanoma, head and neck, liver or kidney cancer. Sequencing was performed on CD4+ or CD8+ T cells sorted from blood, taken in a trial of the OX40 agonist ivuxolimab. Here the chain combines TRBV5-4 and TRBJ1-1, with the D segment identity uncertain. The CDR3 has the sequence CASSLGVGEAFF. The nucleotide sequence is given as TGTGCCAGCAGCTTGGGGGTAGGGGAAGCTTTCTTT. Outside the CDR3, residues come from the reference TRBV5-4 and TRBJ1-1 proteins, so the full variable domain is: ETGVTQSPTHLIKTRGQQVTLRCSSQSGHNTVSWYQQALGQGPQFIFQYYREEENGRGNFPPRFSGLQFPNYSSELNVNALELDDSALYLCASSLGVGEAFFGQGTRLTVV.